Listed here is a single TCR beta chain. The sample originates from a study of cytomegalovirus exposure and HLA in healthy donors. PCR involved 60 Vbeta and 13 Jbeta primers. Assay: immunoSEQ multiplex PCR; the TCRdb copy retains only in-frame clones and omits some. This sample carries about 120,000 clones, about 8% of them seen once, and the ten largest clones take approximately 6.4%. The germline V gene has CDR1 SGHTA and CDR2 FQGTGA. The CDR3 runs 14 residues. V was shortened by 5 bases and J by 0 bases, with 10 bases between the two germline ends. J is TRBJ2-5 and V is TRBV7-3; weak D call: TRBD2 (5 bases). This TCR derives from a woman aged 40 to 50 in good health and CMV-seropositive. The sequenced sample was PBMCs. The DNA for the CDR3 is TGTGCCAGCAGCCCAAACGGGGACCAAGAGACCCAGTACTTC. Translated, it gives CASSPNGDQETQYF.